The source of this T cell receptor (beta chain) is a study of blood T cell repertoires in COVID-19. The protocol was immunoSEQ multiplex PCR, while the TCRdb copy is restricted to in-frame clones and leaves out a portion. The top ten clones hold under 8% of a sample with about 250,000 clones, around 89% of them seen once. This clonotype originated in a woman aged 25 to 39 with COVID-19, enrolled during active disease. What was sequenced was peripheral blood.

DNA for the CDR3: TGTGCCAGCAGTTTTCCACAAAGGGGATACTCTGGGGCCAACGTCCTGACTTTC. It translates to CASSFPQRGYSGANVLTF. V is TRBV2 and J is TRBJ2-6; D is perhaps TRBD1 (5 bases). The CDR3 length is 18 residues. From germline, CDR1 is SNHLY and CDR2 FYNNEI. The V and J ends lost 5 bases and 0 bases respectively, with 17 bases between them.